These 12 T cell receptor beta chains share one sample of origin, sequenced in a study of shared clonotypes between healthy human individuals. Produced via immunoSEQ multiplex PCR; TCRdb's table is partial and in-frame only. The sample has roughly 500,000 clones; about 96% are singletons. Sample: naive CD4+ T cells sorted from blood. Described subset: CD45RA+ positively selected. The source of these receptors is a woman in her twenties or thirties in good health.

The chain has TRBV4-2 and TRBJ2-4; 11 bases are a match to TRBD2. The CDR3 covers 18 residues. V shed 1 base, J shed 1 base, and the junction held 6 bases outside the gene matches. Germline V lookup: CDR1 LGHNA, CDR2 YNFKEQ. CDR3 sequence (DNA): TGTGCCAGCAGCCAAGTTGGACTAGCGGGTTATGCCAAAAACATTCAGTACTTC. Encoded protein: CASSQVGLAGYAKNIQYF.

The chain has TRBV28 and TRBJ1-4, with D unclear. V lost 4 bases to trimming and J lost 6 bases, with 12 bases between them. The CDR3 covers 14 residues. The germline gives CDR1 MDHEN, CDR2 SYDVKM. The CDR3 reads CASSSNILDEKLFF. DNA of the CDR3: TGTGCCAGCAGTTCAAACATCCTCGATGAAAAACTGTTTTTT.

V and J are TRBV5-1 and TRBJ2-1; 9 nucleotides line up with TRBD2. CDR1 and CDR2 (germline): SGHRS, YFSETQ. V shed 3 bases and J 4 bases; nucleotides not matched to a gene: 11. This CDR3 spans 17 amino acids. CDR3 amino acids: CASSYQSGRPDYNEQFF. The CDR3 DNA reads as TGCGCCAGCAGCTATCAGAGCGGGAGGCCCGATTACAATGAGCAGTTCTTC.

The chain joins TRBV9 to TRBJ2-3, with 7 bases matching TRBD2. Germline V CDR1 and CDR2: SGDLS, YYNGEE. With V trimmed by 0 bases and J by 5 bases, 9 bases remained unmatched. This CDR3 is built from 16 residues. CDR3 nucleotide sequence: TGTGCCAGCAGCGTAGTGGCTAGCGGAGCGGGAGATACGCAGTATTTT. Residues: CASSVVASGAGDTQYF.

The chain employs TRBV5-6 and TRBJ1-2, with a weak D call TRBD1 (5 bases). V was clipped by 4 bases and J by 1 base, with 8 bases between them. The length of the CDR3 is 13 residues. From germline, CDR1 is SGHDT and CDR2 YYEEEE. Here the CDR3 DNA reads TGTGCCAGCAGCAATGACAGTAACTATGGCTACACCTTC. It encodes CASSNDSNYGYTF.

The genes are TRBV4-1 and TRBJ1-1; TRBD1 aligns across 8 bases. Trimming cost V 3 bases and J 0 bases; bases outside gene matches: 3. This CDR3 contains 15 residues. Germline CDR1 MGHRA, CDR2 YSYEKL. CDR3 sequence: CASSQGTGLNTEAFF. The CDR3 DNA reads TGCGCCAGCAGCCAGGGGACAGGACTGAACACTGAAGCTTTCTTT.

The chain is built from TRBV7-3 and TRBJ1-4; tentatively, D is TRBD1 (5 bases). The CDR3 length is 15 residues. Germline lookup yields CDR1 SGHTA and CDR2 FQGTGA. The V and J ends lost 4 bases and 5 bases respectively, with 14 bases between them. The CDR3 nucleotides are TGTGCCAGCAGCTCGACCGGGACGCCAAATGAAAAACTGTTTTTT. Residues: CASSSTGTPNEKLFF.

In nucleotides, the CDR3 is TGTGCCAGCAGCTTAATTCGCGCGGAGATAGCGGGACACAATGAGCAGTTCTTC. This encodes CASSLIRAEIAGHNEQFF. The rearrangement links TRBV11-2 to TRBJ2-1, with TRBD2 identical over 8 bases. With 2 bases clipped from V and 5 bases from J, the junction kept 14 bases outside the gene matches. This CDR3 spans 18 amino acids. Germline V gene lookup returns CDR1 SGHAT and CDR2 FQNNGV.

The CDR3 nucleotides are TGTGCCATCAGGGAGGGTCCTAGCGACGCTGAGCAGTTCTTC. As protein: CAIREGPSDAEQFF. The chain has TRBV10-3 and TRBJ2-1; possible D gene TRBD2, 6 bases. Germline V CDR1 and CDR2: ENHRY, SYGVKD. Trimming pared 6 bases from V and 9 bases from J, leaving 18 bases between. The CDR3 consists of 14 residues.

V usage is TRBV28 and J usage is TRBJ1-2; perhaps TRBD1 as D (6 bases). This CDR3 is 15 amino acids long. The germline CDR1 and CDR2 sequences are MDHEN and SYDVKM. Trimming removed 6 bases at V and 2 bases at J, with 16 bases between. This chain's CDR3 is CASRATGGSNYGYTF. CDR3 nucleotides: TGTGCCAGCAGAGCTACGGGGGGCTCGAACTATGGCTACACCTTC.

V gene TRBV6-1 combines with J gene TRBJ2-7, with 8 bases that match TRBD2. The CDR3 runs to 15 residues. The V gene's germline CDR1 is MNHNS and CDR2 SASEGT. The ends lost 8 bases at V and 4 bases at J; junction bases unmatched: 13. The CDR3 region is CASLSPPSGGYEQYF. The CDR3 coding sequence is TGTGCCAGCTTAAGCCCACCTTCGGGAGGGTACGAGCAGTACTTC.

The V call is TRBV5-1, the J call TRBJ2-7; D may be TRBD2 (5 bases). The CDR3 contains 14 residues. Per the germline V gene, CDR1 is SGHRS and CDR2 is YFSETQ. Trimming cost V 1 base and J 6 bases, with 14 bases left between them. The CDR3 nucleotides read TGCGCCAGCAGCTTGCTTAACGGGAAAGGCGAGCAGTACTTC. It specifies CASSLLNGKGEQYF.